Presented here are 9 T cell receptor beta chains from one specimen sequenced in a study of T cells in Graves' hyperthyroidism and ophthalmopathy. The CDR3 regions of TCR beta were amplified from RNA transcripts. Researchers ran a first-round RT-PCR on the TCR CDR3 using the HTBI primer set. MiXCR, applied by TCRdb to the multiplex PCR reads, yields one record per CDR3 protein. The top ten hold 33% of the sample, which has roughly 330,000 distinct CDR3 sequences, approximately 15% seen once. Material: blood. The receptor set was obtained from a young man with Graves' hyperthyroidism.

The V and J genes are TRBV29-1 and TRBJ2-3, with TRBD2 identical over 9 bases. J gave up 4 bases and V 8 bases, and 10 bases lay outside the gene matches. The CDR3 is made up of 14 amino acids. The germline V gene encodes CDR1 SQVTM and CDR2 ANQGSEA. CDR3 sequence: CSTAGGRAPDTQYF. The CDR3 region has the DNA TGCAGCACCGCGGGCGGGAGGGCCCCAGATACGCAGTATTTT.

On this clonotype: A read error may be the cause here, since a much bigger clone is one base away. The chain has TRBV11-2 and TRBJ2-2, with unresolved D. There are 15 residues in the CDR3. Looked up from germline, CDR1 is SGHAT and CDR2 is FQNNGV. CDR3 residues: CASSLFGQNTRELFF. The CDR3 DNA sequence: TGTGCCAGCAGCTTATTTGGGCAGAACACCCGGGAGCTGTTTTTT.

For this clonotype: A much larger clone lies a single base off, so this may be a read error. The rearrangement uses TRBV2 and TRBJ2-5; D assignment may be TRBD1 or TRBD2 (5 bases each). The V gene lost 3 bases and the J gene lost 7 bases, with 18 bases spanning the gap. Germline V gives CDR1 SNHLY, CDR2 FYNNEI. This CDR3 contains 15 residues. The CDR3 is CASSDRGGAIVTQYF. The CDR3 nucleotides read TGTGCCAGCAGTGATCGGGGCGGTGCAATAGTGACCCAGTACTTC.

The sample holds many counts of this clonotype. This sequence joins TRBV6-2 or TRBV6-3 and TRBJ2-3; a weak D match, TRBD2 (5 bases). Trimming shortened V by 4 bases and J by 3 bases, and 14 bases separated the two germline ends. CDR1 and CDR2 from the germline V gene are MNHEY and SVGEGT. CDR3 length equals 15 residues. The CDR3 nucleotides are TGTGCCAGCAGTTCTAGCCCGGATCGTACAGATACGCAGTATTTT. It specifies CASSSSPDRTDTQYF.

This clonotype was counted ten times or more. The V and J genes are TRBV6-1 and TRBJ1-1, with D maybe TRBD1 (6 bases). V was clipped by 8 bases and J by 6 bases, with 19 bases between them. The V gene's germline CDR1 is MNHNS and CDR2 SASEGT. CDR3 length: 14 amino acids. The CDR3 sequence is CASRFNNRGSEAFF. The CDR3 nucleotides are TGTGCCAGCCGTTTCAACAATAGGGGGTCTGAAGCTTTCTTT.

Many counts were recorded for this clonotype. The gene calls are TRBV2 and TRBJ2-3; no reliable D call. Trimming cost V 6 bases and J 0 bases, with 10 bases left between them. CDR3 length: 14 residues. Germline values: CDR1 SNHLY, CDR2 FYNNEI. The DNA of the CDR3 is TGTGCCAGCAGAACCCTAGGGAGCACAGATACGCAGTATTTT. This codes for CASRTLGSTDTQYF.

The CDR3 here is CATSDFGGNSYNEQFF. The CDR3, as DNA: TGTGCCACCAGTGATTTTGGCGGGAACTCCTACAATGAGCAGTTCTTC. This rearrangement joins TRBV24-1 to TRBJ2-1; tentatively, D is TRBD2 (6 bases). CDR1 and CDR2 (germline): KGHDR, SFDVKD. The CDR3 has 16 residues. Trimming removed 1 base from V and 0 bases from J, with 9 bases in between.

This clonotype has only a few counts. The chain recombines TRBV12-3 or TRBV12-4 with TRBJ1-1, with D perhaps matching TRBD1 (6 bases). V lost 5 bases, J lost 1 base, and 11 bases lay in between. CDR3 length equals 14 residues. CDR3 amino acids: CASSQQGQNTEAFF. CDR3 sequence (DNA): TGTGCCAGCAGTCAACAGGGCCAGAACACTGAAGCTTTCTTT.

Points on this clonotype: A much larger clone lies a single base off, so this may be a read error. The chain links TRBV7-6 to TRBJ2-5; D is perhaps TRBD2 (6 bases). The CDR3 length is 15 residues. Trimming pared 5 bases from V and 2 bases from J, leaving 15 bases between. Germline V gene data show CDR1 as SGHVS and CDR2 as FNYEAQ. The CDR3 bases are TGTGCCAGCAGCCCATGGGGGAGGCTGCAAGAGACCCAGTACTTC. It codes for CASSPWGRLQETQYF.